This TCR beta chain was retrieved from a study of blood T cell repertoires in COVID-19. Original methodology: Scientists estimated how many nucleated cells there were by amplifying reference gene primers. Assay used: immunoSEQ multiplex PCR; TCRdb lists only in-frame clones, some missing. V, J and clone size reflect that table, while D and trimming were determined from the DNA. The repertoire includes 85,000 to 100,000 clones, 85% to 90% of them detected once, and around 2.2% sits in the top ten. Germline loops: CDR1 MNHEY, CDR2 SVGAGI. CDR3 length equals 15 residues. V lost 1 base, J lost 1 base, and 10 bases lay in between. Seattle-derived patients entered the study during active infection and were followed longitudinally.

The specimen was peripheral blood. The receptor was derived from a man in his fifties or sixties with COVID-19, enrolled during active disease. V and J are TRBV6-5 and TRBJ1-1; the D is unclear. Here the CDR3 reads CASSYLGGENTEAFF. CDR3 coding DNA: TGTGCCAGCAGTTACTTGGGAGGAGAGAACACTGAAGCTTTCTTT.